The rows below give T cell receptor beta chains drawn from one sample of a study of vaccination effects on CD4 cells after COVID-19. Sequencing was performed with immunoSEQ multiplex PCR; in TCRdb, only in-frame clones are kept and a portion is missing. Among about 66,000 clones listed, around 85% were seen once. For these receptors, no antigen is known. Source: CD4+ T cells from PBMCs cultured without peptide, taken after COVID-19 vaccination. Every receptor here comes from a human donor who received a COVID-19 vaccine. The CDR3 runs from the conserved cysteine through the conserved F or W. D genes are given only for firm matches. Clone size appears in some rows only: once, few, many, or a class for an expanded clone.

TRBJ2-6	TRBV19	NA	TRBD1	21	TGTGCCAGTAGTATAGGGACCCCTCCGGGTGGGGACAGGGTTAGGGCCAACGTCCTGACTTTC	CASSIGTPPGGDRVRANVLTF
TRBJ1-1	TRBV5-1	NA	TRBD1	14	TGCGCCAGCAGCTGGACACAGGGGGCGACTGAAGCTTTCTTT	CASSWTQGATEAFF
TRBJ1-3	TRBV3-1/TRBV3-2	few	NA	16	TGTGCCAGCAGCCAAGTATCCCAAGCCTCTGGAAACACCATATATTTT	CASSQVSQASGNTIYF
TRBJ1-2	TRBV4-3	NA	TRBD1	14	TGCGCCAGCAGCCAGGACAGGGGGCAATATGGCTACACCTTC	CASSQDRGQYGYTF
TRBJ1-2	TRBV30	NA	NA	12	TGTGCCTGGAAAGGGGTCGACTATGGCTACACCTTC	CAWKGVDYGYTF
TRBJ2-3	TRBV5-6	NA	TRBD1	15	TGTGCCAGCAGCGGAGGGACAGGGGGCAAAGATACGCAGTATTTT	CASSGGTGGKDTQYF
TRBJ1-1	TRBV5-6	once	NA	14	TGTGCCAGCAGCTTGGGGGGCATGAACACTGAAGCTTTCTTT	CASSLGGMNTEAFF
TRBJ1-6	TRBV5-1	NA	TRBD1	14	TGCGCCAGCAGCCCTGGACAGGGAAATTCACCCCTCCACTTT	CASSPGQGNSPLHF
TRBJ1-4	TRBV2	few	NA	13	TGTGCCAGCAGCCGAGACATTAATGAAAAACTGTTTTTT	CASSRDINEKLFF
TRBJ2-2	TRBV6-5	NA	NA	15	TGTGCCAGCAGTTACTCGACGGGGTTAGCCGGGGAGCTGTTTTTT	CASSYSTGLAGELFF
TRBJ1-1	TRBV4-2	NA	NA	16	TGTGCCAGCAGCCAAGAGACAGGAGCCTTGGACACTGAAGCTTTCTTT	CASSQETGALDTEAFF
TRBJ2-4	TRBV10-2	NA	NA	15	TGCGCCAGCAGTGAGCAGGGGTCGGCCAAAAACATTCAGTACTTC	CASSEQGSAKNIQYF
TRBJ1-5	TRBV7-8	few	TRBD1	15	TGTGCCAGCAGTTCTATGACAGGGGCCAATCAGCCCCAGCATTTT	CASSSMTGANQPQHF
TRBJ2-5	TRBV10-2	NA	NA	11	TGCGCCAGCAGTCCCCAAGAGACCCAGTACTTC	CASSPQETQYF
TRBJ2-3	TRBV30	once	NA	14	TGTGCCTGGGAGGAAAGAAAGAGCACAGATACGCAGTATTTT	CAWEERKSTDTQYF
TRBJ1-4	TRBV6-6	NA	NA	15	TGTGCCAGCAGTTACCGGGGGGACACTAATGAAAAACTGTTTTTT	CASSYRGDTNEKLFF
TRBJ1-1	TRBV5-8	NA	NA	15	TGTGCCAGCAGCTCCAGGGTGATTATAGCCACTGAAGCTTTCTTT	CASSSRVIIATEAFF
TRBJ1-1	TRBV9	NA	NA	14	TGTGCCAGCAGCGTAGATGGAGCGAACACTGAAGCTTTCTTT	CASSVDGANTEAFF
TRBJ1-1	TRBV6-5	NA	NA	13	TGTGCCAGCAGCTCCCTTAGTGGCTTAAGGGCTTTCTTT	CASSSLSGLRAFF
TRBJ2-1	TRBV19	NA	TRBD1	16	TGTGCCAGTAGTGTAGCCGGGACAGGGGGCCTATATGAGCAGTTCTTC	CASSVAGTGGLYEQFF
TRBJ1-3	TRBV10-2	NA	NA	13	TGCGCCAGCATCGGGGGCTCTGGAAACACCATATATTTT	CASIGGSGNTIYF
TRBJ1-1	TRBV3-1/TRBV3-2	NA	NA	14	TGTGCCAGCAGCCAAGCGGGGGGTGGTACTGAAGCTTTCTTT	CASSQAGGGTEAFF
TRBJ2-3	TRBV6-5	NA	TRBD1	16	TGTGCCAGCAGTTACTATGGGACAGGGGGGAAATATACGCAGTATTTT	CASSYYGTGGKYTQYF
TRBJ2-5	TRBV29-1	NA	NA	13	TGCAGCGTTGAAGCGGTGCGTTCGGAGACCCAGTACTTC	CSVEAVRSETQYF
TRBJ1-1	TRBV7-8	once	NA	15	TGTGCCAGCAGCTTAGACAGGCCTGGGAACACTGAAGCTTTCTTT	CASSLDRPGNTEAFF
TRBJ1-6	TRBV6-6	NA	TRBD1	14	TGTGCCAGCAGTCGGGACAGGGATAATTCACCCCTCCACTTT	CASSRDRDNSPLHF
TRBJ1-5	TRBV4-3	NA	NA	17	TGCGCCAGCAGCCAAGATCTGGCAGGGGTTAGCAATCAGCCCCAGCATTTT	CASSQDLAGVSNQPQHF
TRBJ2-1	TRBV4-1	NA	TRBD1	14	TGCGCCAGCAGACCGCAGGGGGTCTACAATGAGCAGTTCTTC	CASRPQGVYNEQFF
TRBJ1-2	TRBV6-6	once	TRBD1	14	TGTGCCAGCAGTTACCTGGGACAGCCCTATGGCTACACCTTC	CASSYLGQPYGYTF
TRBJ2-1	TRBV11-2	NA	NA	14	TGTGCCAGCAGCTTCCGCGGTCAAGGAGATGAGCAGTTCTTC	CASSFRGQGDEQFF
TRBJ1-2	TRBV6-7	NA	NA	15	TGTGCCAGCAGTTATTCTCGGGGTAGAGACTATGGCTACACCTTC	CASSYSRGRDYGYTF
TRBJ1-2	TRBV19	NA	TRBD1	14	TGTGCCAGTAGTCCCCAGGGACAGCACTATGGCTACACCTTC	CASSPQGQHYGYTF
TRBJ2-3	TRBV12-3/TRBV12-4	NA	NA	12	TGTGCCAGCAGTCCCACCCTGGGTACGCAGTATTTT	CASSPTLGTQYF
TRBJ1-3	TRBV6-1	NA	TRBD1	17	TGTGCCAGCAGTGAAGTGGGGCAGGGGGCGGCTGGAAACACCATATATTTT	CASSEVGQGAAGNTIYF
TRBJ2-5	TRBV4-1	NA	TRBD2	19	TGCGCCAGCAGCCAAGATGGAGTCGCGACGGGGGGGACCCAAAGGGCCCAGTACTTC	CASSQDGVATGGTQRAQYF
TRBJ2-6	TRBV28	NA	NA	14	TGTGCGGCCTCGCGAGGGGCTGGGGCCAACGTCCTGACTTTC	CAASRGAGANVLTF
TRBJ1-3	TRBV7-9	NA	TRBD1	16	TGTGCCAGCAGCCCCTTCCTACAGGGGTCCGGAAACACCATATATTTT	CASSPFLQGSGNTIYF
TRBJ1-3	TRBV9	NA	NA	13	TGTGCCAGCAGCCCCCTATCTGGAAACACCATATATTTT	CASSPLSGNTIYF
TRBJ1-3	TRBV9	NA	NA	14	TGTGCCAGCAGCGTAGGGAGCTCTGGAAACACCATATATTTT	CASSVGSSGNTIYF
TRBJ1-6	TRBV25-1	few	NA	17	TGTGCCAGCAGTACAAGGGATCGGAGCTCCTATAATTCACCCCTCCACTTT	CASSTRDRSSYNSPLHF
TRBJ2-5	TRBV12-3/TRBV12-4	NA	TRBD2	13	TGTGCCAGCAGTTTGACTAGCGGCGAGACCCAGTACTTC	CASSLTSGETQYF
TRBJ2-3	TRBV7-8	NA	NA	14	TGTGCCAGCAACCGACTGGTAAACACAGATACGCAGTATTTT	CASNRLVNTDTQYF
TRBJ1-6	TRBV28	NA	NA	15	TGTGCCAGCACCCGGAGGTCAGGGTACGGATCACCCCTCCACTTT	CASTRRSGYGSPLHF
TRBJ2-3	TRBV5-1	NA	TRBD1	15	TGCGCCAGCAGCCCCTCGACAGGGGTCCCAGATACGCAGTATTTT	CASSPSTGVPDTQYF
TRBJ2-3	TRBV11-2	NA	TRBD2	14	TGTGCCAGCAGCGCACGGACTAGCGCCGATACGCAGTATTTT	CASSARTSADTQYF
TRBJ2-1	TRBV19	NA	TRBD2	14	TGTGCCAGTACTAGATCGGGGGGGTACAATGAGCAGTTCTTC	CASTRSGGYNEQFF
TRBJ2-2	TRBV19	NA	NA	12	TGTGCCAGTTCCGGACAGTGGGGGGAGCTGTTTTTT	CASSGQWGELFF
TRBJ1-6	TRBV7-2	once	NA	15	TGTGCCAGCAGCTTAAACCCGGGGGGGAATTCACCCCTCCACTTT	CASSLNPGGNSPLHF
TRBJ1-2	TRBV5-1	once	NA	15	TGCGCCAGCAGCTTGGGGTGGGGTTCTAACTATGGCTACACCTTC	CASSLGWGSNYGYTF